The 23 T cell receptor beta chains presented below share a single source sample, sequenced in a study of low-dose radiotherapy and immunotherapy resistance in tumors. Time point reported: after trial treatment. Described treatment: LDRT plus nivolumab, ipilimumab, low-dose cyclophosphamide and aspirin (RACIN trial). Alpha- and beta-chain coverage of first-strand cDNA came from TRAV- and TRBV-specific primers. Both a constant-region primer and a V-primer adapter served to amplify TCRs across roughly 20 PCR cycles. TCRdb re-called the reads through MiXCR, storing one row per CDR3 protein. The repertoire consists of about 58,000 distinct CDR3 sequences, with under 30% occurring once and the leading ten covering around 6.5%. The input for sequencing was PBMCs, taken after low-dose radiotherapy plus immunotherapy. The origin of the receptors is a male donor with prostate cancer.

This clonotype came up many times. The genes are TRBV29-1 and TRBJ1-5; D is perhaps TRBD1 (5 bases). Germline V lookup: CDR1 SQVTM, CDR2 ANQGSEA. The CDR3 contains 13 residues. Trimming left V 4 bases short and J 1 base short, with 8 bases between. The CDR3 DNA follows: TGCAGCGTTGTTGGGGGAAGCAATCAGCCCCAGCATTTT. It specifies CSVVGGSNQPQHF.

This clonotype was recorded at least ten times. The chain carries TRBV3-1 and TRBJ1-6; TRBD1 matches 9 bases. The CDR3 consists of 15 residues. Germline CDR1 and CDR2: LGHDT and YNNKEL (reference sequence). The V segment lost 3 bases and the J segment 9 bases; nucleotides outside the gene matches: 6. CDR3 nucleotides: TGTGCCAGCAGCCATGGGACAGGGTTCATTTCACCCCTCCACTTT. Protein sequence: CASSHGTGFISPLHF. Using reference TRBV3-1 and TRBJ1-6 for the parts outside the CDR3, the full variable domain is DTAVSQTPKYLVTQMGNDKSIKCEQNLGHDTMYWYKQDSKKFLKIMFSYNNKELIINETVPNRFSPKSPDKAHLNLHINSLELGDSAVYFCASSHGTGFISPLHFGNGTRLTVT.

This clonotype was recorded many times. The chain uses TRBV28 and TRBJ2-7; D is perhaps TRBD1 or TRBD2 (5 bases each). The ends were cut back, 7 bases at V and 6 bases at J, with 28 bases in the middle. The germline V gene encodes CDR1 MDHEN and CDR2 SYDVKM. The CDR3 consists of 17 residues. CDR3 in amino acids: CASTQIGRQSKNTEQYF. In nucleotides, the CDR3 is TGTGCCAGCACCCAAATTGGGAGACAGTCTAAGAACACCGAGCAGTACTTC.

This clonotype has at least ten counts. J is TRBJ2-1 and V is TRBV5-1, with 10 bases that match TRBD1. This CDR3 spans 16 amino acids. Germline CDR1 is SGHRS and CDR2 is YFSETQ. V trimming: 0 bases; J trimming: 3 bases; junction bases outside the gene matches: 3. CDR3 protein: CASSLGTGGNYNEQFF. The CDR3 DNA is TGCGCCAGCAGCTTGGGGACAGGGGGAAACTACAATGAGCAGTTCTTC.

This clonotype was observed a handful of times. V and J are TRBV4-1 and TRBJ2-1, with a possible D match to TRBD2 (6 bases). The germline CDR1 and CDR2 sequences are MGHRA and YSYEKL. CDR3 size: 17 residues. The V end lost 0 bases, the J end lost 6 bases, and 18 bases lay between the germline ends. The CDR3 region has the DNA TGCGCCAGCAGCCAAGATCGTAGCCCTAGCGTTGGCAATGAGCAGTTCTTC. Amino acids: CASSQDRSPSVGNEQFF.

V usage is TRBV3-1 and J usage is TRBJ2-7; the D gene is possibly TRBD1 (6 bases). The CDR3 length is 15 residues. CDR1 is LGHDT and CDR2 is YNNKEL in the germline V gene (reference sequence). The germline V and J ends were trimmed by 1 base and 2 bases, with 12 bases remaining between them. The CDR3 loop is CASSQGQGTAYEQYF. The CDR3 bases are TGTGCCAGCAGCCAAGGGCAGGGGACCGCCTACGAGCAGTACTTC.

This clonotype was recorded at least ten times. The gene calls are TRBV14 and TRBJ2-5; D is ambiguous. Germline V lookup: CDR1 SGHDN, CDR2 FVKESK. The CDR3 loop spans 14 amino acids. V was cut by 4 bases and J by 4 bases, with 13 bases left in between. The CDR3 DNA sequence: TGTGCCAGCAGCCCACTGATGGGCCCAGAGACCCAGTACTTC. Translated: CASSPLMGPETQYF.

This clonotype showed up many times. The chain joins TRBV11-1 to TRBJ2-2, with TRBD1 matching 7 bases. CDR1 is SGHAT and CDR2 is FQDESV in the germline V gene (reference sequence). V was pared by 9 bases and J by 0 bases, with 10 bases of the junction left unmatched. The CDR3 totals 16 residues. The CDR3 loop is CASGKTGTANTGELFF. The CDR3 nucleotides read TGTGCCAGTGGGAAGACCGGGACAGCGAACACCGGGGAGCTGTTTTTT.

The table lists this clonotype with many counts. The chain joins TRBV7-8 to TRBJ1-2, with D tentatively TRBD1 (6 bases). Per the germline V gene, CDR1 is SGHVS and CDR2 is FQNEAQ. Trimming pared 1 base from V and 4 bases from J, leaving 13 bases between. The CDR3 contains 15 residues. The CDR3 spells CASSLVKDSLYGYTF. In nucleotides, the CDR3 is TGTGCCAGCAGCTTAGTCAAGGACAGCCTCTATGGCTACACCTTC.

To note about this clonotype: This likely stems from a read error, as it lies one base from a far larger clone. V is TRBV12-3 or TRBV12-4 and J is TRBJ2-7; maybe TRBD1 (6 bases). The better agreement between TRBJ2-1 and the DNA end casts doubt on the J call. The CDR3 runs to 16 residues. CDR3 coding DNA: TGTGCCAGCAGTTTAGGAGGGGGTAGATCCTACAATAAGCAGTTCTTC. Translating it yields CASSLGGGRSYNKQFF.

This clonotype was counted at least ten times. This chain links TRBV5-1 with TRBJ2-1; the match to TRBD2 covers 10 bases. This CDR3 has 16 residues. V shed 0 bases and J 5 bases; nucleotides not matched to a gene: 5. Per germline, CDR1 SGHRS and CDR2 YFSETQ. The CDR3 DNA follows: TGCGCCAGCAGCTTGGTGCCTAGCGGGGGTAACAATGAGCAGTTCTTC. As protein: CASSLVPSGGNNEQFF.

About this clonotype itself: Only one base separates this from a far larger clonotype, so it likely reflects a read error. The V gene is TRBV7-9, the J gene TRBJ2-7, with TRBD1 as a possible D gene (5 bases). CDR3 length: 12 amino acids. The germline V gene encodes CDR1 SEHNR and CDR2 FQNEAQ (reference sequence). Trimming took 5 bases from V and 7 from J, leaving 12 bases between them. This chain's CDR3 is CASSRQFNEQYF. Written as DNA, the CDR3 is TGTGCCAGCAGCCGACAGTTCAATGAGCAGTACTTC.

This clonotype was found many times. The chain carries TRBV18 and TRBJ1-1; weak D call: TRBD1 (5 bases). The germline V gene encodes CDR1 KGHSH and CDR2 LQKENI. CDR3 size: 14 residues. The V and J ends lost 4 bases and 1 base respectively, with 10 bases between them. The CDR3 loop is CASSLQTENTEAFF. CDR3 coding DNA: TGTGCCAGCTCACTACAGACAGAGAACACTGAAGCTTTCTTT.

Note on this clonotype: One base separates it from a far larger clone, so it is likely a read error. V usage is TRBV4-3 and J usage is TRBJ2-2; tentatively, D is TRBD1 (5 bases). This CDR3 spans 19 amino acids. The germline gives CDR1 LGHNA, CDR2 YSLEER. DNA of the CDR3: TGCGCCAGCTGCCAAGATCGGGCCCAAACAGGACCATACACCGGGGAGCTGTTTTTT. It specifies CASCQDRAQTGPYTGELFF.

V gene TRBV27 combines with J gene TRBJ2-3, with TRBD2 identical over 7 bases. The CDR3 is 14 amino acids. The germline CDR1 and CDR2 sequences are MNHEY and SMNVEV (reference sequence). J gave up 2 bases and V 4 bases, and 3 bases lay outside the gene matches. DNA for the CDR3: TGTGCCAGCAGTTGGGGGGACTACACAGATACGCAGTATTTT. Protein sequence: CASSWGDYTDTQYF.

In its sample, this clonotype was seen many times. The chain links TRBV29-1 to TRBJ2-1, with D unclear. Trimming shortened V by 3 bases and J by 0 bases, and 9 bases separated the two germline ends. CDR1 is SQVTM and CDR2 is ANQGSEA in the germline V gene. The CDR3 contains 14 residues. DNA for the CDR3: TGCAGCGTTGATGGTGGCGGCTCCTACAATGAGCAGTTCTTC. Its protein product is CSVDGGGSYNEQFF.

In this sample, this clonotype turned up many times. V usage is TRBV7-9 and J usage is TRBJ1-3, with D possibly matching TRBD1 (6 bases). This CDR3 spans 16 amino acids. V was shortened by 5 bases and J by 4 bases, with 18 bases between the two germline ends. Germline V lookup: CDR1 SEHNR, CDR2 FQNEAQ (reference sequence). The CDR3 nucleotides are TGTGCCAGCAGCCCGCGCCGGACAGACGAAGGAAACACCATATATTTT. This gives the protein CASSPRRTDEGNTIYF.

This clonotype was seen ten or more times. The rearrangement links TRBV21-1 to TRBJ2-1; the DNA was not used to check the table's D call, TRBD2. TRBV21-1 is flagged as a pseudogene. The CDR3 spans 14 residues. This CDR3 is CASSKAGLHNEQFF. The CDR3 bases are TGTGCCAGCAGCAAAGCGGGACTTCACAATGAGCAGTTCTTC.

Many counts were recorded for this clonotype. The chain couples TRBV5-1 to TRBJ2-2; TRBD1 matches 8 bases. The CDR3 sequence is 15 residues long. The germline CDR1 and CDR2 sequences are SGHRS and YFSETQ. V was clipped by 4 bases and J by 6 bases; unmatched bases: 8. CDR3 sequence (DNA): TGCGCCAGCAGCGCAAAACAGGGGGTCGCCGGGGAGCTGTTTTTT. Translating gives CASSAKQGVAGELFF.

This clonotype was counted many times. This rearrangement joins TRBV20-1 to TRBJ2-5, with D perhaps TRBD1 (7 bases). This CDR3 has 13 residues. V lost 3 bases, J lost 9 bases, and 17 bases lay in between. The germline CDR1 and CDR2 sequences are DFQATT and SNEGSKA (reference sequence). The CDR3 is CSARAGQSGAQYF. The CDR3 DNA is TGCAGTGCTAGGGCGGGACAGTCGGGGGCCCAGTACTTC.

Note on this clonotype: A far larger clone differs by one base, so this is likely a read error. CDR3 DNA sequence: TGTGCCAGCAGCCCAGTCAGGGGGCCCACGGCCTACGAGCAGTTCTTC. It specifies CASSPVRGPTAYEQFF. The chain combines TRBV11-2 with TRBJ2-1; 8 nucleotides line up with TRBD1. Germline values: CDR1 SGHAT, CDR2 FQNNGV. The junction had 16 bases not matched to a gene; V was cut back by 5 bases and J by 10 bases. The CDR3 is 16 amino acids. Drawing the rest from reference TRBV11-2 and TRBJ2-1, the complete variable domain is EAGVAQSPRYKIIEKRQSVAFWCNPISGHATLYWYQQILGQGPKLLIQFQNNGVVDDSQLPKDRFSAERLKGVDSTLKIQPAKLEDSAVYLCASSPVRGPTAYEQFFGPGTRLTVL.

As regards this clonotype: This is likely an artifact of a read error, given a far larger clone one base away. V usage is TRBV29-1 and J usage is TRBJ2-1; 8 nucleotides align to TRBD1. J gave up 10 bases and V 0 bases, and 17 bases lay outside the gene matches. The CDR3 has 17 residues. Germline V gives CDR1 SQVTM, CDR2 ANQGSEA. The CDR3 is CSVEDWGPTGVGYEQFF. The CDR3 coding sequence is TGCAGCGTTGAAGATTGGGGACCGACAGGGGTGGGCTACGAGCAGTTCTTC.

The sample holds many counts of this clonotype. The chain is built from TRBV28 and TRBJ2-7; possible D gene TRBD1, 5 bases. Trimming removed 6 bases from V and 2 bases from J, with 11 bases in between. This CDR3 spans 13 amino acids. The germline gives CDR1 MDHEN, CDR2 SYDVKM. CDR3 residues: CASSSTATYEQYF. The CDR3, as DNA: TGTGCCAGCAGCTCGACAGCCACCTACGAGCAGTACTTC.